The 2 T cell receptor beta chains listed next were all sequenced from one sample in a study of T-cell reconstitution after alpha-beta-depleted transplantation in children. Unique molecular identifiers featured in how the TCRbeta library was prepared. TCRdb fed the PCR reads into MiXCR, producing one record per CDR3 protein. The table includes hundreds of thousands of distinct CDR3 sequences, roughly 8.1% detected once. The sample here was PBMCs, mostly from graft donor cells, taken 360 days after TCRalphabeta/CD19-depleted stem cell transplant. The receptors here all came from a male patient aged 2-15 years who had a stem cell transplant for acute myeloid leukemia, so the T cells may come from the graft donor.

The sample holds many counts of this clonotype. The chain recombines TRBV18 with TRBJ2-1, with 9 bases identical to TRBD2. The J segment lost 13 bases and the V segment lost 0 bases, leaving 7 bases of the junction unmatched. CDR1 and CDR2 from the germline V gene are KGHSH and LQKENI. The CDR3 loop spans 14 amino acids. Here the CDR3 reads CASSPPSREGLQFF. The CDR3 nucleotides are TGTGCCAGCTCACCACCGTCGCGGGAGGGCCTCCAGTTCTTC.

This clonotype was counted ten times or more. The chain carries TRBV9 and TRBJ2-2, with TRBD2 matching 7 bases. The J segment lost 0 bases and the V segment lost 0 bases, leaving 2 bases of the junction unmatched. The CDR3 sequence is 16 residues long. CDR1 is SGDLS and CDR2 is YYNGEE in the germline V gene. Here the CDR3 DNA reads TGTGCCAGCAGCGTAGCGGCGGGGGCGAACACCGGGGAGCTGTTTTTT. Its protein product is CASSVAAGANTGELFF.